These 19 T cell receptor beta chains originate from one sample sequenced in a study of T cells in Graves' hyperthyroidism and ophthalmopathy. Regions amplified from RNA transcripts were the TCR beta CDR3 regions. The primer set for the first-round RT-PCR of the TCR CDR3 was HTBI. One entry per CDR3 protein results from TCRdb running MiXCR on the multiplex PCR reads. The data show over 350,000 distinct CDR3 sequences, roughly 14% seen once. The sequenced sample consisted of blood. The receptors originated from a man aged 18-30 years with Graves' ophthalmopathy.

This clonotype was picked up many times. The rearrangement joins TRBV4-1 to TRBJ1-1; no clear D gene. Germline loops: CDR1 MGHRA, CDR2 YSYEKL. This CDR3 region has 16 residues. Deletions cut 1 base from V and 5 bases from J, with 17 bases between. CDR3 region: CASSQVPDVRKTEAFF. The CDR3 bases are TGCGCCAGCAGCCAAGTCCCTGACGTGAGGAAGACTGAAGCTTTCTTT.

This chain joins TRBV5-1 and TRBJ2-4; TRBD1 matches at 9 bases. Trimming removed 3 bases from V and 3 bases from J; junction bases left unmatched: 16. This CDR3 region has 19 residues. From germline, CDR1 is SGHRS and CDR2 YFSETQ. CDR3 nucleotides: TGCGCCAGCAGCTCGCGACAGGGGGGTTCGGAATGGGGCAAAAACATTCAGTACTTC. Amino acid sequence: CASSSRQGGSEWGKNIQYF.

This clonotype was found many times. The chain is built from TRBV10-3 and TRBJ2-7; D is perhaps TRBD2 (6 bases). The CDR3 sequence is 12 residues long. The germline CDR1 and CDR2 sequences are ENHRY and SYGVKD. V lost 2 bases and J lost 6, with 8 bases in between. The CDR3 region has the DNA TGTGCCATCAGTGAGCGGAGGGCCGAGCAGTACTTC. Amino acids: CAISERRAEQYF.

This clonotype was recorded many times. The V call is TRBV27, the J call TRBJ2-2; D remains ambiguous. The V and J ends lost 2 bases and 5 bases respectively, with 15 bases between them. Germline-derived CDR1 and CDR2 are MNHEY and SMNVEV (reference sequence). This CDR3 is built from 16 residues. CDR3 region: CASSLVQGRRTGELFF. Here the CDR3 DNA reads TGTGCCAGCAGTTTAGTACAAGGAAGAAGGACCGGGGAGCTGTTTTTT.

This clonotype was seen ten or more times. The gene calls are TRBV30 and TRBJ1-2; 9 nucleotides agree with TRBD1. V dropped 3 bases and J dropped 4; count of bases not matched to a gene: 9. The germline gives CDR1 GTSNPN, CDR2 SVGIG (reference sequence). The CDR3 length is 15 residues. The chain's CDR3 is CAWRGQGRPSYGYTF. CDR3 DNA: TGTGCCTGGAGGGGACAGGGCCGCCCCTCCTATGGCTACACCTTC.

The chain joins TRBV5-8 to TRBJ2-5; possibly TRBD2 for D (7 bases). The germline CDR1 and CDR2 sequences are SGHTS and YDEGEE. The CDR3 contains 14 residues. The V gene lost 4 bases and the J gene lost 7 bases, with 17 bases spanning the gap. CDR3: CASSKVRGAGTQYF. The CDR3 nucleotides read TGTGCCAGCAGCAAGGTCCGGGGGGCGGGGACCCAGTACTTC. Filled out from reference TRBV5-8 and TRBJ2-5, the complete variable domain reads EAGVTQSPTHLIKTRGQQATLRCSPISGHTSVYWYQQALGLGLQFLLWYDEGEERNRGNFPPRFSGRQFPNYSSELNVNALELEDSALYLCASSKVRGAGTQYFGPGTRLLVL.

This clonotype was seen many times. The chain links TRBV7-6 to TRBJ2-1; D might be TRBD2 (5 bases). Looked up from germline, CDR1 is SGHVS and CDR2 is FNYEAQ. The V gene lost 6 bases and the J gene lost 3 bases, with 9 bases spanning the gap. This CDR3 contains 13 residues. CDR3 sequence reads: CASSTRDYNEQFF. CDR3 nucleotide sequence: TGTGCCAGCAGTACTCGGGACTACAATGAGCAGTTCTTC.

CDR3: CASSYGEREVEQFF. In nucleotides, the CDR3 is TGTGCCAGCAGTTACGGGGAGCGGGAAGTTGAGCAGTTCTTC. This rearrangement joins TRBV6-5 to TRBJ2-1; the match to TRBD2 covers 7 bases. Germline lookup yields CDR1 MNHEY and CDR2 SVGAGI. J gave up 9 bases and V 2 bases, and 7 bases lay outside the gene matches. This CDR3 region has 14 residues.

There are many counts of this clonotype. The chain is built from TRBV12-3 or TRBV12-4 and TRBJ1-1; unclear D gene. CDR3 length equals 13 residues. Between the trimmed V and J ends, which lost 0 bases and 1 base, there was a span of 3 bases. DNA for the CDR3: TGTGCCAGCAGTTTAGCTCCGAACACTGAAGCTTTCTTT. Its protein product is CASSLAPNTEAFF.

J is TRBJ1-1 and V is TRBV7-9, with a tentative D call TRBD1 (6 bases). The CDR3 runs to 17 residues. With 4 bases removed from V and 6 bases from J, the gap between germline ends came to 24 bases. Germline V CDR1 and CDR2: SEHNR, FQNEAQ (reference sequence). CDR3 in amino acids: CASSSPDRRGKGAEAFF. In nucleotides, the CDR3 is TGTGCCAGCAGCTCACCGGACAGACGGGGTAAGGGGGCTGAAGCTTTCTTT.

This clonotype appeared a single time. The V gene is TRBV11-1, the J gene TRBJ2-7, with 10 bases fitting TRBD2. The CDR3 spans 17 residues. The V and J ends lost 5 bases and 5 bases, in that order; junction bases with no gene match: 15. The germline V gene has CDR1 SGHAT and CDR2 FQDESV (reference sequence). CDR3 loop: CASSPRRLAGVVNEQYF. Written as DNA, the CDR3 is TGTGCCAGCAGCCCTAGGCGGCTAGCGGGAGTCGTCAACGAGCAGTACTTC.

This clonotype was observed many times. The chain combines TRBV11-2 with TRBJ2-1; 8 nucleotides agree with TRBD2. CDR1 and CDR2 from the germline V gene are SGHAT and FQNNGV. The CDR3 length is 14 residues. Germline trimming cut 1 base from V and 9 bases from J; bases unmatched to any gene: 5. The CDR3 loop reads CASSLGGLVGEQFF. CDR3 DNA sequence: TGTGCCAGCAGCTTAGGGGGACTAGTCGGTGAGCAGTTCTTC.

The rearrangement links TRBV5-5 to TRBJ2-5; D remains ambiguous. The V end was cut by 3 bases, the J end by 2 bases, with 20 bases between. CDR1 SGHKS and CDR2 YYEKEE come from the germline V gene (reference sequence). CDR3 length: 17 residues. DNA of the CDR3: TGTGCCAGCAGCTCGCCCCTCCGAGAGAAAAGACAAGAGACCCAGTACTTC. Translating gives CASSSPLREKRQETQYF.

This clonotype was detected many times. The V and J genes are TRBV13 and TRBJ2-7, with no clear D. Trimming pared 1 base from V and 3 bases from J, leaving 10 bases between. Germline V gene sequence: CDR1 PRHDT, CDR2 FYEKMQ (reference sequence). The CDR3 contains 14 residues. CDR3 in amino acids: CASSLALGNYEQYF. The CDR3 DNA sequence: TGTGCCAGCAGCTTAGCCCTCGGAAACTACGAGCAGTACTTC. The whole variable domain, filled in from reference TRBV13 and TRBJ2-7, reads AAGVIQSPRHLIKEKRETATLKCYPIPRHDTVYWYQQGPGQDPQFLISFYEKMQSDKGSIPDRFSAQQFSDYHSELNMSSLELGDSALYFCASSLALGNYEQYFGPGTRLTVT.

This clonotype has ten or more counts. Here the CDR3 reads CASSLIQGTAPDTQYF. In nucleotides, the CDR3 is TGTGCCAGCAGCCTAATTCAGGGGACAGCCCCAGATACGCAGTATTTT. The V gene is TRBV27, the J gene TRBJ2-3, with 7 positions matching TRBD1. The CDR3 extends over 16 amino acids. Germline CDR1 and CDR2: MNHEY and SMNVEV (reference sequence). V was pared by 6 bases and J by 4 bases, with 13 bases of the junction left unmatched.

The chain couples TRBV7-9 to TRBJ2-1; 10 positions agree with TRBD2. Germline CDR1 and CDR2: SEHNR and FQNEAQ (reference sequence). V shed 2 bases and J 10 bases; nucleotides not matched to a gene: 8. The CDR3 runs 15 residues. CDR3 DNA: TGTGCCAGCAGCTTACGTCCGCTAGCGGGAGAAGAGCAGTTCTTC. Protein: CASSLRPLAGEEQFF.

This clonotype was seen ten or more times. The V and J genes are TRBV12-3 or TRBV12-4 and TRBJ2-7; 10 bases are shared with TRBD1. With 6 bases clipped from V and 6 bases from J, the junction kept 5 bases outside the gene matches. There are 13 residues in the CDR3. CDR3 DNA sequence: TGTGCCAGCAGGGGGACAGGGGTGTCCGAGCAGTACTTC. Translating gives CASRGTGVSEQYF.

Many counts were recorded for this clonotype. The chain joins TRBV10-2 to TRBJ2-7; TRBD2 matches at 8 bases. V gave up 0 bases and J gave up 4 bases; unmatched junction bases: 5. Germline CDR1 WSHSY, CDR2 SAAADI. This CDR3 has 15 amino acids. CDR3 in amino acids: CASSESSGGGYEQYF. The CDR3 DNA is TGCGCCAGCAGTGAGTCCAGCGGGGGAGGATACGAGCAGTACTTC.

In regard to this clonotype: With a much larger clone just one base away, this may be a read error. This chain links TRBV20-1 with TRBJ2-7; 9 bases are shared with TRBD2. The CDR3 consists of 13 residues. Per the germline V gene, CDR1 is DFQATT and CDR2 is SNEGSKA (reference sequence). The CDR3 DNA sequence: TGCAGTGCCGATAGCGGGAGACAGTACGAGCGGTACTTC. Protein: CSADSGRQYERYF.